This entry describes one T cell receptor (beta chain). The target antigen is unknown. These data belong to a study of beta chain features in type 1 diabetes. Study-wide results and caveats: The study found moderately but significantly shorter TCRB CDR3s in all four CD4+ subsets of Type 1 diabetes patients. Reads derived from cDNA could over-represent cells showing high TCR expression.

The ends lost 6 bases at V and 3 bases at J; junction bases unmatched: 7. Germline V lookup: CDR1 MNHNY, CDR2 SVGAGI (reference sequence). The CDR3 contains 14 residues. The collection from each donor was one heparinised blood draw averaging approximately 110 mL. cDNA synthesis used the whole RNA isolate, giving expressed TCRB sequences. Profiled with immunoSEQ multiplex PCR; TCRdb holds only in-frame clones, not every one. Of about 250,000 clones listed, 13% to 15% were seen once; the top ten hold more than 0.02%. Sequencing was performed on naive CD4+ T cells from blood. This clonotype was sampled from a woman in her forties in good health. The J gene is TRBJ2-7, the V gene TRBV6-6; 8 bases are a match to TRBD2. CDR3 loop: CASSQLGTSYEQYF. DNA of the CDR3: TGTGCCAGCAGCCAACTCGGGACTAGCTACGAGCAGTACTTC.